A selection of T cell receptor beta chains follows, all from one sample in a study of shared T cell receptors in the human thymus. Measured with immunoSEQ multiplex PCR; TCRdb has only the in-frame clones, and not every one. Of hundreds of thousands of clones in the sample, around 82% were seen once. These data also formed part of another study, on human thymus T cells.

Sequenced input: thymocytes. The receptors were sampled from a boy younger than two with a congenital heart defect. The CDR3 runs from the conserved cysteine through the conserved F or W. Fields, in order: D gene, J gene, clone size, V gene, CDR3 DNA, CDR3 protein. A D gene is named only where the DNA matches it firmly. Rows give clone size only sometimes, using once, few, many, or a class for an expanded clone.

d_call: TRBD2; j_call: TRBJ2-3; clone_size: -; v_call: TRBV4-1; cdr3_nt: TGCGCCAGCAGCCCCCCAACGGCGGGGGGGACAGATACGCAGTATTTT; cdr3_aa: CASSPPTAGGTDTQYF
d_call: TRBD1; j_call: TRBJ1-5; clone_size: -; v_call: TRBV5-1; cdr3_nt: TGCGCCAGCAGCTTGTCAGGGGGCGCGGGCAATCAGCCCCAGCATTTT; cdr3_aa: CASSLSGGAGNQPQHF
d_call: -; j_call: TRBJ2-2; clone_size: -; v_call: TRBV27; cdr3_nt: TGTGCCAGCAGTTTTTCCAGGGCCGCGGAGGGGGAGCTGTTTTTT; cdr3_aa: CASSFSRAAEGELFF
d_call: -; j_call: TRBJ2-5; clone_size: -; v_call: TRBV28; cdr3_nt: TGTGCCAGCAGTTTAGGGGAAAAGGTAGCGGAACCTGAAGAGACCCAGTACTTC; cdr3_aa: CASSLGEKVAEPEETQYF
d_call: -; j_call: TRBJ2-1; clone_size: -; v_call: TRBV29-1; cdr3_nt: TGCAGCGTTGGTTCTAGAAGTAATGAGCAGTTCTTC; cdr3_aa: CSVGSRSNEQFF
d_call: TRBD2; j_call: TRBJ2-1; clone_size: -; v_call: TRBV5-6; cdr3_nt: TGTGCCAGCAGCTTCCCCGGGACTAGCGGAGGTCCCTACAATGAGCAGTTCTTC; cdr3_aa: CASSFPGTSGGPYNEQFF
d_call: -; j_call: TRBJ2-7; clone_size: -; v_call: TRBV6-5; cdr3_nt: TGTGCCAGCAGTTATATGGGGATTAGCGGTCCCTACGAGCAGTACTTC; cdr3_aa: CASSYMGISGPYEQYF
d_call: -; j_call: TRBJ1-4; clone_size: -; v_call: TRBV2; cdr3_nt: TGTGCCAGCAGCGCCCTAGGGACTCCAGCATGTGAAAAACTGTTTTTT; cdr3_aa: CASSALGTPACEKLFF
d_call: TRBD1; j_call: TRBJ1-2; clone_size: few; v_call: TRBV19; cdr3_nt: TGTGCCAGTAGTCCCAGGGGACAGGGAAAGATTAACTATGGCTACACCTTC; cdr3_aa: CASSPRGQGKINYGYTF
d_call: -; j_call: TRBJ2-3; clone_size: few; v_call: TRBV5-1; cdr3_nt: TGCGCCAGCAGCTTGCCTAGCGATCGAGTGGGAAGCACAGATACGCAGTATTTT; cdr3_aa: CASSLPSDRVGSTDTQYF
d_call: -; j_call: TRBJ2-1; clone_size: -; v_call: TRBV18; cdr3_nt: TGTGCCAGCTCACCAAAGAAGGCGGGGGCGGATGAGCAGTTCTTC; cdr3_aa: CASSPKKAGADEQFF
d_call: TRBD1; j_call: TRBJ1-4; clone_size: few; v_call: TRBV7-9; cdr3_nt: TGTGCCAGCAGCTCGACAGGGGGGAATGAAAAACTGTTTTTT; cdr3_aa: CASSSTGGNEKLFF
d_call: -; j_call: TRBJ1-1; clone_size: few; v_call: TRBV13; cdr3_nt: TGTGCCAGCAGCCGCCAGGGGTATGGTGAAGCTTTCTTT; cdr3_aa: CASSRQGYGEAFF
d_call: -; j_call: TRBJ1-2; clone_size: few; v_call: TRBV21-1; cdr3_nt: TGTGCCAGCAGCAACTCCAGTACCTATGGCTACACCTTC; cdr3_aa: CASSNSSTYGYTF
d_call: TRBD2; j_call: TRBJ2-5; clone_size: -; v_call: TRBV9; cdr3_nt: TGTGCCAGCAGCGTAAGGGACCTAGCGGGAGGGAGGGAGACCCAGTACTTC; cdr3_aa: CASSVRDLAGGRETQYF
d_call: -; j_call: TRBJ2-7; clone_size: few; v_call: TRBV7-4; cdr3_nt: TGTGCCAGCAGCCCTTCTGCGAAGCCAGGCGACTTC; cdr3_aa: CASSPSAKPGDF
d_call: -; j_call: TRBJ1-5; clone_size: -; v_call: TRBV4-1; cdr3_nt: TGCGCCAGCAGCCCGGGTAGTCCTAGCAATCAGCCCCAGCATTTT; cdr3_aa: CASSPGSPSNQPQHF
d_call: TRBD1; j_call: TRBJ1-1; clone_size: -; v_call: TRBV25-1; cdr3_nt: TGTGCCAGCAGTGAATGGGGCGGGACAGTAGCTTTCTTT; cdr3_aa: CASSEWGGTVAFF
d_call: -; j_call: TRBJ1-2; clone_size: -; v_call: TRBV29-1; cdr3_nt: TGCAGCGTCACGACAGGATACTATGGCTACACCTTC; cdr3_aa: CSVTTGYYGYTF
d_call: TRBD1; j_call: TRBJ2-5; clone_size: once; v_call: TRBV28; cdr3_nt: TGTGCCAGCAGTTCCGGGACAGGGTCTCTGGAGACCCAGTACTTC; cdr3_aa: CASSSGTGSLETQYF
d_call: TRBD2; j_call: TRBJ2-1; clone_size: few; v_call: TRBV19; cdr3_nt: TGTGCCAGTAGTACTAGCGGGAGTATGTTCTTC; cdr3_aa: CASSTSGSMFF
d_call: TRBD1; j_call: TRBJ2-7; clone_size: -; v_call: TRBV11-3; cdr3_nt: TGTGCCAGCAGCCCCGGACAGGGACCCTACGAGCAGTACTTC; cdr3_aa: CASSPGQGPYEQYF
d_call: TRBD1; j_call: TRBJ1-1; clone_size: -; v_call: TRBV4-3; cdr3_nt: TGCGCCAGCAGCCAAGATCCTCGACAGGGAACAGCTTTCTTT; cdr3_aa: CASSQDPRQGTAFF
d_call: TRBD1; j_call: TRBJ2-2; clone_size: few; v_call: TRBV19; cdr3_nt: TGTGCCAGTTTCGACAGGGGAGGATCCGGGGAGCTGTTTTTT; cdr3_aa: CASFDRGGSGELFF
d_call: -; j_call: TRBJ1-3; clone_size: few; v_call: TRBV7-2; cdr3_nt: TGTGCCAGCAGCTTAGAATTAGGAAACACCATATATTTT; cdr3_aa: CASSLELGNTIYF
d_call: -; j_call: TRBJ2-5; clone_size: once; v_call: TRBV28; cdr3_nt: TGTGCCAGCAGTTGTACGGTTGTTAAGCGGGCAGAGACCCAGTACTTC; cdr3_aa: CASSCTVVKRAETQYF
d_call: -; j_call: TRBJ2-7; clone_size: -; v_call: TRBV28; cdr3_nt: TGTGCCAGCAGTTTTCCGCAGGGGAGATCCTACGAGCAGTACTTC; cdr3_aa: CASSFPQGRSYEQYF
d_call: TRBD2; j_call: TRBJ2-7; clone_size: few; v_call: TRBV10-3; cdr3_nt: TGTGCCATCGCTGCGGGAGGGCCCACCTACGAGCAGTACTTC; cdr3_aa: CAIAAGGPTYEQYF
d_call: -; j_call: TRBJ1-5; clone_size: -; v_call: TRBV7-2; cdr3_nt: TGTGCCAGCAGCGCACGTACAGGGTATAGCAATCAGCCCCAGCATTTT; cdr3_aa: CASSARTGYSNQPQHF
d_call: -; j_call: TRBJ2-2; clone_size: -; v_call: TRBV6-4; cdr3_nt: TGTGCCAGCAGTGACTCGGCAGGGGCCCCATTAGCGCTACACACCGGGGAGCTGTTTTTT; cdr3_aa: CASSDSAGAPLALHTGELFF
d_call: -; j_call: TRBJ2-4; clone_size: -; v_call: TRBV5-4; cdr3_nt: TGTGCCAGCAGCTTGGGTATGGCTAGGGGGGCCAAAAACATTCAGTACTTC; cdr3_aa: CASSLGMARGAKNIQYF
d_call: -; j_call: TRBJ2-2; clone_size: -; v_call: TRBV9; cdr3_nt: TGTGCCAGCAGCGTATTCCCCGTTATAGGGGAGCTGTTTTTT; cdr3_aa: CASSVFPVIGELFF
d_call: TRBD1; j_call: TRBJ2-7; clone_size: -; v_call: TRBV4-3; cdr3_nt: TGCGCCAGCAGCCAAGAGGGCAGGGGGCGTCCCTACGAGCAGTACTTC; cdr3_aa: CASSQEGRGRPYEQYF